This T cell receptor beta chain is from a study of human T cells and chemical hapten exposure. Study as a whole: In the approximately 23-week study, patients were dosed weekly with diphenylcyclopropenone on the scalp throughout. Mainly, slight library volume differences in the pool made TCR yields vary.

A few counts support this clonotype. CDR1 and CDR2 from the germline V gene are MNHEY and SVGAGI. The CDR3 has 12 residues. V shed 11 bases and J shed 4 bases, with 15 bases lying between them. Authors' processing steps: TCR counts had a median of about 100,000 per sample and spanned roughly 20,000 to 750,000. MiXCR, run by TCRdb on the RACE reads, gives a single entry per CDR3 protein. TCRdb, not the original authors, processed these V and J calls. The sample yields about 380,000 distinct CDR3 sequences, approximately 5% seen once. Time point indicated: patch test 1, 2 weeks after DPC sensitization. Treatment indicated: therapeutic diphenylcyclopropenone sensitization with weekly scalp DPC.

This TCR came from a woman aged 50 to 60 with alopecia areata. Some clones in this sample may be carry-over from other donors' samples. This specimen consisted of whole blood, obtained in connection with sensitization to the hapten diphenylcyclopropenone (DPC). The J gene is TRBJ2-7, the V gene TRBV6-5; D remains ambiguous. The CDR3 here is CAAGFGVYEQYF. The CDR3 DNA is TGTGCCGCCGGGTTTGGTGTTTACGAGCAGTACTTC.